The sequence of this T cell receptor beta chain was determined in a study of blood T cell repertoires in COVID-19. Study-level information: Acute and convalescent COVID-19 samples came from the United States, Italy and Spain. The cDNA or gDNA used as material had been derived from T cells, B-cell-depleted T cells, or PBMCs.

Study processing details: The authors estimated nucleated cell counts from reference gene primer amplification. Some clones are missing from TCRdb's copy, which holds only in-frame ones; the method was immunoSEQ multiplex PCR. The V and J calls and clone size are taken from that table; D and trimming were inferred from the DNA. The sample holds about 90,000 clones; approximately 90% are singletons and the top ten take around 2.3%. This CDR3 comprises 14 residues. Germline-derived CDR1 and CDR2 are MNHEY and SVGAGI. J was trimmed by 2 bases and V by 6 bases; bases with no gene match: 3. This receptor was identified in a human donor with active COVID-19. The donor label of this sample is uncertain. Sequenced material: peripheral blood. V is TRBV6-5 and J is TRBJ1-2, with 10 positions matching TRBD1. This CDR3 reads CASRGTGVNYGYTF. The CDR3, as DNA: TGTGCCAGCAGGGGGACAGGGGTGAACTATGGCTACACCTTC.